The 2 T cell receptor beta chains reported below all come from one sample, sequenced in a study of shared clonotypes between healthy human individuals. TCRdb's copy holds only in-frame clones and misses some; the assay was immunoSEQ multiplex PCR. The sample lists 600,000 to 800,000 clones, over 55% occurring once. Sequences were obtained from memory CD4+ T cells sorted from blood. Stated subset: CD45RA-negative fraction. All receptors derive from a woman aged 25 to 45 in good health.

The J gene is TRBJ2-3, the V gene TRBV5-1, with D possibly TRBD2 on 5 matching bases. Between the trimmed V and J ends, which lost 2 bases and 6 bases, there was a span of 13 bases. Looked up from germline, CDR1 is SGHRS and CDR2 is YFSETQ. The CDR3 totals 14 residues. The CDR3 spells CASSLRAEGDTQYF. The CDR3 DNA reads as TGCGCCAGCAGCTTACGGGCCGAGGGTGATACGCAGTATTTT.

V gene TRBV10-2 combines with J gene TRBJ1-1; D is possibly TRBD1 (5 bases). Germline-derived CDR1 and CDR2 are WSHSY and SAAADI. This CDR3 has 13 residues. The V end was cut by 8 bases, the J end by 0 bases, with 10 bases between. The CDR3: CASVDRLNTEAFF. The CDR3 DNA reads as TGCGCCAGCGTTGACAGACTGAACACTGAAGCTTTCTTT.